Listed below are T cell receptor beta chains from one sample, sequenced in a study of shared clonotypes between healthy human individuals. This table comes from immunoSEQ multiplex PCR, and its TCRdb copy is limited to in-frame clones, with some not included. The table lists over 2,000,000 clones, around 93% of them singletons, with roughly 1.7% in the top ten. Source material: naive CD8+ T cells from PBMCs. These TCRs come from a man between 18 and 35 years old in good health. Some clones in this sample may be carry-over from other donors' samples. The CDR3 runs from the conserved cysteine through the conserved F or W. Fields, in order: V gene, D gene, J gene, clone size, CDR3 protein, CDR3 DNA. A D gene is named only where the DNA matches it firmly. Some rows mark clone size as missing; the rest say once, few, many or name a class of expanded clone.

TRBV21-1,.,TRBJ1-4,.,CASSKRDRGRGEKLFF,TGTGCCAGCAGCAAAAGGGACAGGGGGCGAGGTGAAAAACTGTTTTTT
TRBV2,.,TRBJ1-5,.,CASRARGNQPQHF,TGTGCCAGCAGGGCCCGAGGTAATCAGCCCCAGCATTTT
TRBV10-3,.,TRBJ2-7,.,CAISEGASLYEQYF,TGTGCCATCAGTGAGGGCGCCAGCCTCTACGAGCAGTACTTC
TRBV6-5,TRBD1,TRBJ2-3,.,CASRGQGRDTQYF,TGTGCCAGCAGGGGACAGGGACGAGATACGCAGTATTTT
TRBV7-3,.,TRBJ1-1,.,CASSFLRRLNTEAFF,TGTGCCAGCAGCTTCCTTAGGCGTTTGAACACTGAAGCTTTCTTT
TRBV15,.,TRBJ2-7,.,CATSRALFGEQYF,TGTGCCACCAGCAGAGCACTATTTGGGGAGCAGTACTTC
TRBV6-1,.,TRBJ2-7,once,CASSELPTDSYEQYF,TGTGCCAGCAGTGAACTTCCGACGGACTCCTACGAGCAGTACTTC
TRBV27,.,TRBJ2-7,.,CASTHNGGGKYEQYF,TGTGCCAGCACCCACAACGGCGGCGGGAAATACGAGCAGTACTTC
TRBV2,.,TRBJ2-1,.,CASTGGGWSYNEQFF,TGTGCCAGCACAGGGGGAGGGTGGTCCTACAATGAGCAGTTCTTC
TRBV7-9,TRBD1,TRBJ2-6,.,CASSLASGQGTGANVLTF,TGTGCCAGCAGCTTAGCCTCGGGACAGGGAACGGGGGCCAACGTCCTGACTTTC
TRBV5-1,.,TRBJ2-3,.,CASSGRTDSTDTQYF,TGCGCCAGCAGCGGCCGAACAGATAGCACAGATACGCAGTATTTT
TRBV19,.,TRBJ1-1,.,CASVGSPTEAFF,TGTGCCAGTGTGGGGTCCCCCACTGAAGCTTTCTTT
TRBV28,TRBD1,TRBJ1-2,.,CASSLPGTGENYGYTF,TGTGCCAGCAGTTTACCCGGGACAGGGGAAAACTATGGCTACACCTTC